A single sample gave rise to the 14 T cell receptor beta chains below, sequenced in a study of blood T cell repertoires in COVID-19. Only in-frame clones appear in the TCRdb table, and some are missing; sequencing was by immunoSEQ multiplex PCR. The data show roughly 160,000 clones, with roughly 81% seen just once and less than 3% held by the top ten. Material for sequencing was peripheral blood. These receptor sequences come from a woman older than 75 with COVID-19, enrolled during active disease.

This clone was seen only once. The V and J genes are TRBV29-1 and TRBJ1-2; tentative D call: TRBD1 (6 bases). CDR3 length equals 16 residues. V was pared by 0 bases and J by 3 bases, with 17 bases between. Germline loops: CDR1 SQVTM, CDR2 ANQGSEA. CDR3 protein: CSVEDRGPQGYYGYTF. CDR3 coding DNA: TGCAGCGTTGAAGATAGGGGCCCTCAGGGGTACTATGGCTACACCTTC. Full variable domain (missing parts from reference TRBV29-1 and TRBJ1-2): SAVISQKPSRDICQRGTSLTIQCQVDSQVTMMFWYRQQPGQSLTLIATANQGSEATYESGFVIDKFPISRPNLTFSTLTVSNMSPEDSSIYLCSVEDRGPQGYYGYTFGSGTRLTVV.

The chain joins TRBV10-3 to TRBJ2-2; D not certain. V was trimmed by 10 bases and J by 2 bases, leaving 11 bases between them. This CDR3 has 13 residues. The germline CDR1 and CDR2 sequences are ENHRY and SYGVKD. CDR3 in amino acids: CASLEANTGELFF. The CDR3, as DNA: TGTGCCAGCCTCGAGGCTAACACCGGGGAGCTGTTTTTT.

The rearrangement uses TRBV7-2 and TRBJ2-5; 12 positions match TRBD2. This CDR3 spans 15 amino acids. Germline-derived CDR1 and CDR2 are SGHTA and FQGNSA. J gave up 4 bases and V 4 bases, and 4 bases lay outside the gene matches. CDR3 in DNA: TGTGCCAGCAGCTCTAGCGGGGGGGGCGGAGAGACCCAGTACTTC. Its translation: CASSSSGGGGETQYF.

The J gene is TRBJ2-7, the V gene TRBV4-1; 8 nucleotides align to TRBD1. The CDR3 contains 15 residues. Germline V lookup: CDR1 MGHRA, CDR2 YSYEKL. J gave up 3 bases and V 4 bases, and 8 bases lay outside the gene matches. The CDR3 DNA reads TGCGCCAGCAGCCTTCCCTCGACAGGGGACTACGAGCAGTACTTC. Its translation is CASSLPSTGDYEQYF.

The chain combines TRBV27 with TRBJ1-2, with D possibly TRBD1 on 5 matching bases. Germline V gene data show CDR1 as MNHEY and CDR2 as SMNVEV (reference sequence). Trimming took off 8 bases at V and 0 bases at J, with 19 bases between the two ends. The CDR3 contains 16 residues. The CDR3 DNA sequence: TGTGCCAGCGTATCTCGGGGGGGTGGCCCTAACTATGGCTACACCTTC. Its translation is CASVSRGGGPNYGYTF.

The rearrangement joins TRBV5-4 to TRBJ2-1; 8 bases are shared with TRBD2. With 4 bases clipped from V and 3 bases from J, the junction kept 9 bases outside the gene matches. CDR1 and CDR2 from the germline V gene are SGHNT and YYREEE (reference sequence). The CDR3 has 16 residues. CDR3 sequence (DNA): TGTGCCAGCAGCCGTAGCGGGAATATGGGCTACAATGAGCAGTTCTTC. Amino acids: CASSRSGNMGYNEQFF.

The V and J genes are TRBV11-1 and TRBJ2-7, with D possibly being TRBD2 (5 bases). Trimming shortened V by 3 bases and J by 6 bases, and 12 bases separated the two germline ends. The CDR3 loop spans 13 amino acids. Germline CDR1 SGHAT, CDR2 FQDESV (reference sequence). The CDR3 sequence is CASSFEGHIEQYF. In DNA, the CDR3 is TGTGCCAGCAGCTTTGAGGGCCACATCGAGCAGTACTTC.

This chain uses TRBV19 with TRBJ1-6; D unresolved. Trimming left V 7 bases short and J 7 bases short, with 8 bases between. Germline V gene lookup returns CDR1 LNHDA and CDR2 SQIVND (reference sequence). This CDR3 is built from 12 residues. CDR3 nucleotide sequence: TGTGCCAGTAAGCAGGCGAATTCACCCCTCCACTTT. Protein: CASKQANSPLHF.

This clone was detected only a few times. V is TRBV27 and J is TRBJ2-7; TRBD1 matches at 7 bases. CDR3 size: 14 residues. The V gene's germline CDR1 is MNHEY and CDR2 SMNVEV (reference sequence). V lost 8 bases to trimming and J lost 2 bases; unmatched junction nucleotides: 9. DNA for the CDR3: TGTGCCAGCCTCCGGACAGGACGACCCTACGAGCAGTACTTC. This codes for CASLRTGRPYEQYF.

This chain uses TRBV28 with TRBJ1-5, with 10 bases identical to TRBD1. CDR1 and CDR2 from the germline V gene are MDHEN and SYDVKM. This CDR3 contains 15 residues. Germline trimming cut 7 bases from V and 6 bases from J; bases unmatched to any gene: 9. The CDR3 DNA is TGTGCCAGCACCCTCAGGGGACAGGGGTTTCAGCCCCAGCATTTT. Its translation is CASTLRGQGFQPQHF. The whole variable domain, filled in from reference TRBV28 and TRBJ1-5, reads DVKVTQSSRYLVKRTGEKVFLECVQDMDHENMFWYRQDPGLGLRLIYFSYDVKMKEKGDIPEGYSVSREKKERFSLILESASTNQTSMYLCASTLRGQGFQPQHFGDGTRLSIL.

The chain uses TRBV18 and TRBJ2-7, with 8 bases that match TRBD1. J gave up 5 bases and V 0 bases, and 15 bases lay outside the gene matches. CDR3 size: 18 residues. Per germline, CDR1 KGHSH and CDR2 LQKENI. Here the CDR3 DNA reads TGTGCCAGCTCACCACCTCAGGGGGCGAACCCCAACGAGGACGAGCAGTACTTC. Translation gives CASSPPQGANPNEDEQYF.

This chain joins TRBV11-2 and TRBJ2-5; D may be TRBD2 (6 bases). This CDR3 has 15 residues. The germline V gene encodes CDR1 SGHAT and CDR2 FQNNGV. V was shortened by 5 bases and J by 1 base, with 14 bases between the two germline ends. The CDR3 nucleotides read TGTGCCAGCAGCCCCCCTGCCGGGGGCCAAGAGACCCAGTACTTC. This sequence encodes CASSPPAGGQETQYF.

The V and J genes are TRBV19 and TRBJ1-1; 8 nucleotides align to TRBD1. This CDR3 has 14 amino acids. After removal of 8 bases from V and 4 bases from J, the junction contained 9 bases not matched to a gene. Germline CDR1 and CDR2: LNHDA and SQIVND (reference sequence). The CDR3 reads CASYPQGASTEAFF. The CDR3 nucleotides read TGTGCCAGTTATCCTCAGGGGGCGAGCACTGAAGCTTTCTTT.

J is TRBJ2-5 and V is TRBV5-1; 7 bases fit TRBD1. Germline CDR1 SGHRS, CDR2 YFSETQ. J gave up 7 bases and V 3 bases, and 12 bases lay outside the gene matches. The CDR3 runs to 15 residues. In DNA form, the CDR3 reads TGCGCCAGCAGCTCTATGGCAGGGGGAACCGGGACCCAGTACTTC. It yields the protein CASSSMAGGTGTQYF.